Detailed here is one T cell receptor beta chain. Antigen unknown. These data belong to a study of OX40 agonist ivuxolimab in advanced cancers. Study at large: Dose-escalation cases comprised hepatocellular carcinoma, melanoma, renal cell or head and neck cancer. Three dose-escalation patients had partial responses: one with hepatocellular carcinoma and two with cutaneous melanoma. Overall study findings and caveats: Low clonal expansion, among the lowest seen, marked partial responders at 0.1-3.0 mg/kg. Mean expanded clone counts were higher in CD8+ than CD4+ T cells.

Sequenced by immunoSEQ multiplex PCR; TCRdb stores in-frame clones only, minus some. The data show roughly 33,000 clones, 84% seen once. Sequenced here: CD4+ or CD8+ T cells sorted from blood, sampled in a trial of the OX40 agonist ivuxolimab. This TCR was recovered from an adult with an advanced solid tumor such as melanoma, head and neck, liver or kidney cancer.

CDR3 protein: CASRGSSTDTQYF. In nucleotides, the CDR3 is TGTGCCAGCAGGGGCTCTAGCACAGATACGCAGTATTTT. The chain employs TRBV2 and TRBJ2-3; no definite D call. Germline-derived CDR1 and CDR2 are SNHLY and FYNNEI. The V end lost 6 bases, the J end lost 0 bases, and 7 bases lay between the germline ends. This CDR3 region has 13 residues.